The clone carrying this T cell receptor (beta chain) was found many times. The data belong to a study of molecular identifiers for immune sequencing clone quantification. Background on the study: RNA, taken in replicates from around 20,000 or 100,000 naive CD8 cells, was split five ways, with four sequenced.

Germline V gene sequence: CDR1 MNHEY, CDR2 SMNVEV (reference sequence). The CDR3 extends over 18 amino acids. V was shortened by 2 bases and J by 0 bases, with 17 bases between the two germline ends. Libraries from naive CD8 cells were generated from approximately 20,000 to 1,000,000 sorted cells (with 10%, 30% or 50% RNA). TCRdb independently ran MiXCR on the PCR reads; one entry per CDR3 protein. The sample lists 50,000 to 65,000 distinct CDR3 sequences, under 30% occurring once. The sequence was obtained from a human donor in good health. Some libraries in this study had Jurkat cell RNA spiked in. Sequencing used naive CD8+ T cells from blood, with Jurkat cell RNA spiked in. The sample's subset: FACS-sorted CD8+CD4-CCR7+CD45RA+ naive T cells. This chain connects TRBV27 to TRBJ2-4; D is perhaps TRBD1 (5 bases). CDR3 loop: CASSLGAKTTVAKNIQYF. The DNA of the CDR3 is TGTGCCAGCAGTTTAGGGGCCAAAACGACAGTAGCCAAAAACATTCAGTACTTC.